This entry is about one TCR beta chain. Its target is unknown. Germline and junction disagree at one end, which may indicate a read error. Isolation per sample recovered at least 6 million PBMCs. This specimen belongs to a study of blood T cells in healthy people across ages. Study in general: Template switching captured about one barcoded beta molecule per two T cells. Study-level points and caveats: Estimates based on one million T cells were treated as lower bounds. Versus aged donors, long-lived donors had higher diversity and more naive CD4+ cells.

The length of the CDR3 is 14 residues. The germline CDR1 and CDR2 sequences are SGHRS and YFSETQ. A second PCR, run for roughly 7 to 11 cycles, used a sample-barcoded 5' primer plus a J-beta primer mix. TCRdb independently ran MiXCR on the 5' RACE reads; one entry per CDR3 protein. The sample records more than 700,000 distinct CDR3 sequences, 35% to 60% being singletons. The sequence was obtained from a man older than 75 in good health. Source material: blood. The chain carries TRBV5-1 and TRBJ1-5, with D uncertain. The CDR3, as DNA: TGCACCAGCAGCTTGGATTGGAGCAATCAGCCCCAGCATTTT. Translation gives CTSSLDWSNQPQHF.